The clone carrying this T cell receptor (beta chain) was seen only a few times. Antigen unknown. Single viable CD3+CD4+CD8-CD45RO+ cells were sorted as the memory CD4+ T cells. This CDR3 has 15 amino acids. Between the trimmed V and J ends, which lost 8 bases and 6 bases, there was a span of 17 bases. CDR1 LNHNV and CDR2 YYDKDF come from the germline V gene (reference sequence). The record originates from a study of memory CD4+ T cells and cytomegalovirus serostatus. Points from the study as a whole: Median bootstrapped AUC for CMV status was about 0.95 originally, just under 0.93 US-trained.

As processed by the authors: Out-of-frame sequences were removed, leaving 2 million or so distinct TCRbeta sequences. Measured with immunoSEQ multiplex PCR; TCRdb has only the in-frame clones, and not every one. For V, J and clone size, that table is used; D and trimming come from the DNA. The sample includes 50,000 or so clones, roughly 72% seen only once; the top ten take 1.2%. The material sequenced was memory CD4+ T cells from blood. The genes are TRBV15 and TRBJ1-6; TRBD1 is a possible D gene (6 bases). This TCR was recovered from an adult in good health and CMV-seropositive. CDR3 residues: CATEPKGGGNSPLHF. CDR3 DNA sequence: TGTGCCACCGAGCCAAAGGGAGGGGGTAATTCACCCCTCCACTTT.